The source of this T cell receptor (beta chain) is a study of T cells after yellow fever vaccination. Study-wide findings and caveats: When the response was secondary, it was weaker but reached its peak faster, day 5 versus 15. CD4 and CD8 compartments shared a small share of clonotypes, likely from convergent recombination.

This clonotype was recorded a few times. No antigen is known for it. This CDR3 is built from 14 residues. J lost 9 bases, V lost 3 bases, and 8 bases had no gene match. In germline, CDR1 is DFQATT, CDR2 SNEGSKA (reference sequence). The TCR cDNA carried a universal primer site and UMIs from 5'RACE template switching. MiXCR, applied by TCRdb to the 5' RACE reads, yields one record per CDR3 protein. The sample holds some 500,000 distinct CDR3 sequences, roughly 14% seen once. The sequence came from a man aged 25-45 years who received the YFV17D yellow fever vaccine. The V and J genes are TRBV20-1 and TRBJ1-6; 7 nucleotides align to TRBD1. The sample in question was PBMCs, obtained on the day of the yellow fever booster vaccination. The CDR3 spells CSARETGPSSPLHF. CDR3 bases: TGCAGTGCTAGGGAGACAGGGCCGTCTTCACCCCTCCACTTT.